This T cell receptor (beta chain) was captured by sequencing in a study of blood T cell repertoires in COVID-19. Looking at the study overall: There were acute and convalescent COVID-19 samples, and they came from the United States, Italy and Spain.

Authors' analysis steps: Counts of nucleated cells, estimated from reference gene primer amplification, were obtained. The protocol was immunoSEQ multiplex PCR, while the TCRdb copy is restricted to in-frame clones and leaves out a portion. The V and J calls and clone size are taken from that table; D and trimming were inferred from the DNA. Counted here are 80,000 to 95,000 clones, about nine tenths occurring once; the ten biggest clones make up around a quarter. There are 15 residues in the CDR3. The germline V and J ends were trimmed by 0 bases and 2 bases, with 11 bases remaining between them. Germline V gene sequence: CDR1 MNHNS, CDR2 SASEGT.

The TCR was taken from a man aged 45-65 years with active or convalescent COVID-19. This chain links TRBV6-1 with TRBJ2-7; D possibly corresponds to TRBD1 (6 bases). Sequences were obtained from peripheral blood. The CDR3 bases are TGTGCCAGCAGTGAAGCTCACGGGACAACCTACGAGCAGTACTTC. Translated, it gives CASSEAHGTTYEQYF.